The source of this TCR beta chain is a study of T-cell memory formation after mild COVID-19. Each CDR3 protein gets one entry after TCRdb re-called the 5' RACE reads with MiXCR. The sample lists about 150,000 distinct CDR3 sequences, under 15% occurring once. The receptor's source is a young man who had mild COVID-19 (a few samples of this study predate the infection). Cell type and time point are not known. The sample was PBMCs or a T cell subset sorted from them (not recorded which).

The CDR3 DNA is TGTGCCAGCAGGACTAGCGGCTCGAACACCGGGGAGCTGTTTTTT. Translation: CASRTSGSNTGELFF. V is TRBV12-3 or TRBV12-4 and J is TRBJ2-2; 9 bases match TRBD2. Trimming removed 6 bases from V and 0 bases from J; junction bases left unmatched: 2. This CDR3 spans 15 amino acids.